These T cell receptor beta chains were read from a single sample in a study of cytomegalovirus exposure and HLA in healthy donors. Generated by immunoSEQ multiplex PCR, the TCRdb table keeps only in-frame clones and is missing some. The sample includes more than 95,000 clones, less than 85% of them seen just once. Sequencing input: PBMCs. These receptors originate from a man aged 40-55 years in good health and CMV-seropositive. Each CDR3 is given without its conserved first and last residue.

v_call cdr3_aa
TRBV27 ASSSTGLAGGELF
TRBV7-7 ASSSGGSSYNEQF
TRBV27 ASRNLDGGEKETQY
TRBV5-4 ASSYSGSYNEQF
TRBV4-1 ASSRSGGLNEKLF
TRBV30 AWGKAGAGEQY
TRBV19 ASSIEPGGSYEQY
TRBV10-2 ASSGQASETQY
TRBV2 ASSEGSNQPQH
TRBV28 ASSFVGTGDWNQPQH
TRBV7-2 ASSLDSQYGYT
TRBV7-9 ASSLGAGYYANEKLF
TRBV27 ASSLRQGSYEQY
TRBV6-5 ASSPGSYSNQPQH
TRBV30 AWIGLAGANEQF
TRBV27 ASSFRPSTSGANGLT
TRBV6-1 ASRTETEAF
TRBV30 AWRGTSGRINEQF
TRBV2 ATIVAGEGPYEQY
TRBV30 AWSVGVSQPQH
TRBV18 ASSPLNQGQGNFGQY
TRBV4-3 ASSQGDRNNSPLH
TRBV30 AFRQTYVGYT
TRBV28 ASSLRGGSYEQY